This paragraph covers one TCR beta chain sequence. This record belongs to a study of CD8 T cells in Susac syndrome. CD8+ and CD4+ blood T cells underwent TCR beta sequencing. A quantity of about 0.5 to 1 ug RNA underwent reverse transcription using random hexamers. It was immunoSEQ multiplex PCR that amplified TCR beta CDR3 across 54 Vbeta and 13 Jbeta. TCRdb called the immunoSEQ multiplex PCR reads again in MiXCR, with one record for every CDR3 protein. The sample yields about 94,000 distinct CDR3 sequences, 85% to 95% seen once. Between the trimmed V and J ends, which lost 4 bases and 6 bases, there was a span of 13 bases. The germline gives CDR1 LGHDT, CDR2 YNNKEL (reference sequence). This CDR3 is 15 amino acids long.

Material: CD4+ T cells from PBMCs. The sequence was collected from a human donor with Susac syndrome. J is TRBJ1-6 and V is TRBV3-1, with a weak D call TRBD1 (5 bases). The CDR3 DNA sequence: TGTGCCAGCAGCCGCAACGGGGACTTTAATTCACCCCTCCACTTT. Encoded protein: CASSRNGDFNSPLHF.